A selection of T cell receptor beta chains follows, all from one sample in a study of PD-1 blockade in classical Hodgkin lymphoma. Repertoires were generated with immunoSEQ multiplex PCR, while TCRdb's copy carries only in-frame clones and drops some. This table has some 21,000 clones, approximately 94% appearing once. Sample: peripheral blood mononuclear cells (PBMCs). The receptors shown here come from a human donor with classical Hodgkin lymphoma. CDR3s include the opening cysteine and the closing phenylalanine or tryptophan. D genes are given only for firm matches. The size entry is marked missing in some rows and otherwise reads once, few, many or a size class.

j_call | d_call | v_call | clone_size | cdr3_aa | cdr3_nt
TRBJ2-1 | TRBD2 | TRBV11-2 | . | CASSSGLAGGYDEQFF | TGTGCCAGCAGCTCCGGACTAGCGGGGGGGTACGATGAGCAGTTCTTC
TRBJ1-2 | . | TRBV6-6 | . | CASSYSNPGWGYTF | TGTGCCAGCAGTTACTCGAACCCGGGCTGGGGCTACACCTTC
TRBJ2-7 | TRBD1 | TRBV7-3 | . | CASRGDSYEQYF | TGTGCCAGCAGAGGGGACAGTTACGAGCAGTACTTC
TRBJ2-1 | TRBD2 | TRBV28 | . | CASYSLERGGGDEQFF | TGTGCCAGCTACTCCCTGGAGCGGGGTGGTGGCGATGAGCAGTTCTTC
TRBJ2-3 | . | TRBV4-3 | . | CASSPGPQSTDTQYF | TGCGCCAGCAGCCCCGGGCCTCAGAGCACAGATACGCAGTATTTT
TRBJ2-3 | TRBD2 | TRBV6-4 | . | CASSPGTSGGTDTQYF | TGTGCCAGCAGTCCCGGGACTAGCGGGGGCACAGATACGCAGTATTTT
TRBJ1-3 | . | TRBV11-2 | . | CASSLVWRDSGNTIYF | TGTGCCAGCAGCTTAGTCTGGAGAGACTCTGGAAACACCATATATTTT
TRBJ2-7 | . | TRBV5-1 | . | CASKPSRQNEQYF | TGCGCCAGCAAGCCCTCGCGTCAGAACGAGCAGTACTTC
TRBJ1-2 | . | TRBV9 | . | CASSVDVRGGKAGSYGYTF | TGTGCCAGCAGCGTAGATGTTAGGGGAGGGAAGGCGGGGAGCTATGGCTACACCTTC
TRBJ2-7 | . | TRBV28 | . | CASSSPPTVGYEQYF | TGTGCCAGCAGTTCTCCTCCGACAGTGGGATACGAGCAGTACTTC
TRBJ2-1 | . | TRBV7-6 | . | CASSLGSGAGRYNEQFF | TGTGCCAGCAGCTTAGGGTCGGGGGCAGGAAGGTACAATGAGCAGTTCTTC
TRBJ2-3 | . | TRBV5-1 | . | CASSLIGLGPDTQYF | TGCGCCAGCAGCTTGATAGGACTTGGCCCAGATACGCAGTATTTT
TRBJ2-5 | TRBD2 | TRBV2 | . | CASSEAGGARETQYF | TGTGCCAGCAGTGAGGCGGGGGGGGCCAGAGAGACCCAGTACTTC
TRBJ2-7 | TRBD1 | TRBV7-9 | . | CASSHERTGGNEQYF | TGTGCCAGCAGCCACGAAAGGACAGGGGGAAACGAGCAGTACTTC
TRBJ2-2 | . | TRBV7-3 | . | CASSPGSNTGELFF | TGTGCCAGCAGCCCCGGGAGTAACACCGGGGAGCTGTTTTTT
TRBJ2-7 | . | TRBV10-1 | few | CARLWAPNYEQYF | TGCGCCAGACTTTGGGCCCCAAACTACGAGCAGTACTTC
TRBJ1-1 | . | TRBV11-2 | . | CASSLRWSVRNTEAFF | TGTGCCAGCAGCCTCAGATGGTCGGTGAGGAACACTGAAGCTTTCTTT
TRBJ2-5 | . | TRBV9 | . | CASSDSGGREETQYF | TGTGCCAGCAGCGACTCGGGCGGGCGGGAAGAGACCCAGTACTTC
TRBJ2-7 | . | TRBV10-3 | . | CATGAATLTYEQYF | TGTGCCACCGGAGCAGCTACACTAACCTACGAGCAGTACTTC
TRBJ2-1 | TRBD2 | TRBV19 | . | CASSMGRDEQFF | TGTGCCAGTAGTATGGGGAGGGATGAGCAGTTCTTC
TRBJ2-3 | . | TRBV28 | . | CASSLWGVTDTQYF | TGTGCCAGCAGTTTGTGGGGGGTGACAGATACGCAGTATTTT
TRBJ2-1 | . | TRBV11-2 | . | CASSKKRTEYNEQFF | TGTGCCAGCAGCAAAAAAAGGACAGAATACAATGAGCAGTTCTTC
TRBJ1-3 | TRBD1 | TRBV5-1 | once | CASSLEGGASGNTIYF | TGCGCCAGCAGCTTGGAAGGGGGCGCGTCAGGAAACACCATATATTTT
TRBJ2-1 | . | TRBV6-4 | . | CASGPEQSSYNEQFF | TGTGCCAGCGGTCCGGAACAGAGCTCCTACAATGAGCAGTTCTTC
TRBJ1-1 | TRBD1 | TRBV11-2 | . | CASSSYPGGGYTEAFF | TGTGCCAGCAGCTCCTATCCAGGGGGGGGGTACACTGAAGCTTTCTTT
TRBJ2-1 | . | TRBV4-1 | . | CASSPVGIKEYNEQFF | TGCGCCAGCAGCCCGGTGGGCATAAAGGAATACAATGAGCAGTTCTTC
TRBJ1-5 | . | TRBV4-1 | . | CASSQGEGYSNQPQHF | TGCGCCAGCAGCCAAGGGGAAGGGTATAGCAATCAGCCCCAGCATTTT
TRBJ2-7 | . | TRBV14 | . | CASSQESLFVLGFRQYF | TGTGCCAGCAGCCAAGAAAGTCTCTTCGTGCTTGGGTTCCGGCAGTACTTC
TRBJ1-1 | TRBD1 | TRBV7-9 | . | CASSLVPWAGGTEAFF | TGTGCCAGCAGCTTAGTCCCCTGGGCAGGGGGAACTGAAGCTTTCTTT
TRBJ2-7 | . | TRBV27 | . | CASSFGINYEQYF | TGTGCCAGCAGTTTTGGAATCAACTACGAGCAGTACTTC
TRBJ2-7 | . | TRBV6-5 | . | CASSQEDSSYEQYF | TGTGCCAGCAGTCAGGAGGACAGCTCCTACGAGCAGTACTTC
TRBJ1-1 | . | TRBV28 | few | CASSFCLRGVRTEAFF | TGTGCCAGCAGTTTCTGCCTAAGAGGGGTCAGGACTGAAGCTTTCTTT
TRBJ2-1 | TRBD2 | TRBV4-3 | . | CASSQDQPGLVIHEQFF | TGCGCCAGCAGCCAAGATCAACCGGGACTAGTAATACATGAGCAGTTCTTC
TRBJ2-5 | . | TRBV6-1 | . | CASSWTYQETQYF | TGTGCCAGCAGTTGGACTTACCAAGAGACCCAGTACTTC
TRBJ1-4 | . | TRBV4-2 | . | CASSQVWTNWEKLFF | TGTGCCAGCAGCCAAGTTTGGACTAACTGGGAAAAACTGTTTTTT
TRBJ2-7 | . | TRBV4-1 | . | CASSAQQGTEQYF | TGCGCCAGCAGCGCACAACAGGGGACTGAGCAGTACTTC
TRBJ2-2 | TRBD2 | TRBV4-1 | . | CASSQILAGGPNTGELFF | TGCGCCAGCAGCCAAATACTAGCGGGGGGGCCGAACACCGGGGAGCTGTTTTTT
TRBJ2-3 | . | TRBV6-1 | . | CASCLGIGRTDTQYF | TGTGCCAGCTGCCTAGGGATAGGGCGCACAGATACGCAGTATTTT
TRBJ2-7 | . | TRBV6-6 | . | CASSYDAPTYEQYF | TGTGCCAGCAGTTACGATGCACCTACCTACGAGCAGTACTTC
TRBJ2-7 | TRBD2 | TRBV28 | . | CASSSLGTSMYEQYF | TGTGCCAGCAGTTCCCTCGGGACTAGTATGTACGAGCAGTACTTC
TRBJ2-2 | . | TRBV6-6 | . | CASSSSGPGELFF | TGTGCCAGCAGTTCCTCAGGGCCCGGGGAGCTGTTTTTT
TRBJ2-1 | TRBD2 | TRBV6-4 | . | CASSDSGTSGEQFF | TGTGCCAGCAGTGACTCAGGGACTAGCGGTGAGCAGTTCTTC
TRBJ1-1 | TRBD1 | TRBV7-3 | once | CASSPTGTGPMNTEAFF | TGTGCCAGCAGCCCAACCGGGACAGGGCCGATGAACACTGAAGCTTTCTTT
TRBJ2-7 | TRBD1 | TRBV11-2 | . | CASSLVTGDSYEQYF | TGTGCCAGCAGCTTAGTGACAGGGGATTCCTACGAGCAGTACTTC
TRBJ2-3 | . | TRBV6-6 | once | CASSYRASGGKDTQYF | TGTGCCAGCAGTTACCGGGCCAGCGGCGGGAAAGATACGCAGTATTTT
TRBJ2-2 | TRBD2 | TRBV9 | once | CASSGSSGYTGELFF | TGTGCCAGCAGCGGATCTAGCGGATACACCGGGGAGCTGTTTTTT
TRBJ2-3 | TRBD1 | TRBV4-3 | . | CASSQGPLGQGAGDTQYF | TGCGCCAGCAGCCAAGGCCCATTGGGACAGGGGGCGGGAGATACGCAGTATTTT
TRBJ1-4 | TRBD1 | TRBV5-8 | once | CASSGFFNRGVEKLFF | TGTGCCAGCAGCGGTTTCTTTAACAGGGGAGTTGAAAAACTGTTTTTT
TRBJ2-7 | . | TRBV7-2 | . | CASRIRGGSYEQYF | TGTGCCAGCAGGATAAGGGGGGGGTCCTACGAGCAGTACTTC
TRBJ2-7 | . | TRBV10-3 | . | CAIRDSSYEQYF | TGTGCCATCAGGGACAGTTCCTACGAGCAGTACTTC
TRBJ1-6 | . | TRBV15 | once | CATSRDPVNSPLHF | TGTGCCACCAGCAGAGATCCGGTTAATTCACCCCTCCACTTT
TRBJ1-1 | . | TRBV9 | . | CASSVAASEVSFF | TGTGCCAGCAGCGTAGCAGCGTCAGAAGTGTCTTTCTTT
TRBJ2-4 | TRBD2 | TRBV9 | . | CASGQLAGGLGKNIQYF | TGTGCCAGCGGTCAGCTAGCGGGGGGGCTTGGCAAAAACATTCAGTACTTC
TRBJ2-3 | . | TRBV5-1 | . | CASSLEVVRGTDTQYF | TGCGCCAGCAGCTTGGAGGTGGTTCGCGGCACAGATACGCAGTATTTT
TRBJ2-7 | . | TRBV10-3 | . | CAIRTGGRASYEQYF | TGTGCCATCAGGACCGGGGGAAGGGCCTCCTACGAGCAGTACTTC